Detailed here is one T cell receptor (beta chain). The antigen it binds to is not known. V loses 5 bases at its end and J loses 7 bases; junction bases beyond the gene matches: 9. Via the germline V gene, CDR1 is SGHTA and CDR2 FQGNSA. From cysteine to phenylalanine, the CDR3 is 15 amino acids long. Only the CDR3 DNA is retained, 45 bases long and in frame from the first base. The cohort was made up of under 800 healthy bone marrow donors. At the time of sampling, all cohort members were nominally healthy, though unrecorded immune exposures were likely present. The donor tested CMV seropositive, placing the donor among the 289 seropositive members of the cohort. Every donor gave a peripheral blood sample, and the peripheral blood mononuclear cells from that sample were used for TCR beta sequencing. Genomic DNA was extracted from the blood cell samples with the Qiagen DNeasy Blood Extraction Kit. Library preparation employed the immunoSEQ multiplex PCR assay. For the multiplex PCR, a mixture combining 60 forward primers for TCR Vbeta segments and 13 reverse primers for TCR Jbeta segments was used. The CDR3 region of rearranged TCR beta genes was amplified from genomic DNA by a multiplex PCR assay. The amplified TCR beta libraries were sequenced on the Illumina HiSeq System as 87-base-pair reads. Concerning the study's data processing: A later analysis tallied about 77 million unique TCR beta chains across the 660 or so repertoires, and some 10 million of those chains were shared by two or more donors. To remove PCR and sequencing errors, raw reads were error-corrected and collapsed into unique sequences using a nearest-neighbor algorithm that merged closely related sequences. CDR3 sequences were aligned to IMGT reference sequences to assign V, D and J gene segments. For a sequence to be retained, at least a six-nucleotide match to both a V gene segment and a J gene segment was required. Rearrangements were classified as productive when the CDR3 lacked stop codons and remained in frame with V and J, and all other rearrangements were classified as non-productive. CDR3 was defined by IMGT convention, running from the second conserved V-encoded cysteine to the conserved J-encoded phenylalanine. Sequences without an unambiguous match to a single V gene segment were excluded from the earlier analysis of 450 to 650 of the donors. An earlier analysis of some 610 of the donors called V segments functional above 56.7% productive rearrangements and segregating when the between-donor standard deviation exceeded 5%. A statistical classification framework was built for diagnosing cytomegalovirus status from the catalog of TCR beta chain sequences. In a later analysis, TCR nucleotide sequences were compared against IMGT/GENE-DB human TR gene sequences so that V and J genes could be assigned. The TCRdist pipeline was used in a later analysis to assign CDR3 sequences and most-parsimonious VDJ recombination scenarios. In a later analysis, each TCR beta chain was defined by its CDR3 amino acid sequence together with its V-gene family, and reads without a unique V-gene family were excluded. A later analysis removed 592 highly shared, low-generation-probability nucleotide sequences to deal with suspected cross-contamination and a sequencing artifact. For each public chain, a later analysis derived a clonal expansion index from normalized ranks of inferred template counts within each repertoire. In a later analysis, generation probabilities were computed with a VDJ recombination model fitted to out-of-frame rearrangements, and the resulting probabilities were checked against IGoR. In a later analysis, TCR-TCR, TCR-HLA and TCR-CMV co-occurrence was scored with hypergeometric tests, and a repertoire-size bias correction was applied to TCR pairs. False discovery rates were estimated in a later analysis by permuting HLA or CMV assignments 20 times. In a later analysis, co-occurring TCRs were grouped using DBSCAN, with TCRdist sequence similarity added in when clustering inside HLA-allele-positive subsets. Co-occurrence clustering excluded repertoires with fewer than 30,000 or more than 120,000 public chains, plus five with anomalous nucleotide sharing. In TCRdb, the immuneACCESS table is reduced to in-frame sequences with V and J assigned. These tables do not hold every clone; where another copy was compared, an unresolved V gene accounts for under half, and the others remain unexplained. The DNA was the basis for D and trimming; V, J and clone size are from that table. This sample's table has entries for about 33,000 clones. Jointly, the top ten make up 3.5% to 5.5% of the sample.

This record belongs to a study of cytomegalovirus exposure and HLA in healthy donors (TCRdb year 2017). Study-level background: In an earlier analysis of several hundred of the donors, around 300 Gb of sequence data and 95 million to 130 million unique TCR beta sequences from some 170 million T cells were reported. An early release that covered roughly 600 HLA-typed donors contained around 330 gigabases of sequencing data and 80 million or so unique TCR sequences. Of the 300 to 450 genotyped donors, around 81% fell in the genetic ancestry cluster associated with self-reported Caucasian donors. The aim of the study was to test whether cataloging public T cell receptors could identify signatures of past pathogen exposure. The T cell repertoires of around 670 subjects were profiled by immunosequencing and related to cytomegalovirus serostatus. Along with the roughly 670-subject first cohort, a separate validation cohort of more than 90 different subjects was used. To predict cytomegalovirus infection status, the study brought together high-throughput TCR immunosequencing, statistical association of individual TCRs with disease status, and machine learning. A later analysis re-examined previously published TCR beta repertoires from 600 to 700 donors and added high-resolution HLA genotyping to investigate patterns of TCR occurrence. Rather than using new phenotypic data, the later analysis identified candidate immune exposures from TCR beta sequences and from how often those sequences occurred across donors. In an earlier analysis of roughly 540 of the donors, high-throughput TCR beta sequencing was used to judge whether each TCR beta V gene segment behaved as functional or pseudogenic. Donor age, sex, ethnicity and CMV serostatus were compiled alongside the repertoire data. In a later genetic analysis, genome-wide SNP genotypes for about 55% of the roughly 700 donors were used, and that subset was treated as a discovery cohort. All discovery cohort repertoires had been generated on a single sequencing platform. Class I and class II HLA loci were covered by the typing at four-digit resolution. Typing coverage differed by locus: A, B, C, DRB1 and DQB1 were typed in roughly 620-630 donors, DQA1 in 500 to 550, DPA1 in around 610, and DPB1 in around 440. Several DR-DQ haplotypes were handled as single units for association and clustering because linkage in the cohort was strong. Among around 400 genotyped donors of the cohort, an average of about 220,000 unique TCR beta nucleotide sequences was sequenced per donor, of which 15% to 20% were non-productive.

The investigation overall reported the following: An association between a missense DCLRE1C variant and V-gene and J-gene trimming of TCR beta chains was found in a later genetic analysis and replicated in an independent cohort. Most TCR sequences were observed very rarely across donors, whereas some public TCRs were present in many individuals. In vitro tests confirmed that a few of the cytomegalovirus-associated TCR beta chains recognize cytomegalovirus antigens. Specific HLA alleles were associated with 16,951 TCR beta sequences at a false discovery rate of 0.05 in a later analysis. In a later analysis, the rate of TCR association differed among HLA loci, with DRB1 alleles having the most associated TCRs and HLA-C alleles having the fewest. In both the original and validation cohorts, the classifier was reported to diagnose cytomegalovirus status with high specificity and sensitivity. HLA typing was unavailable for some donors at each locus, so association tests used only the typed subset. A cluster of highly shared sequence variants was judged likely to represent a technical artifact of the sequencing pipeline. Immune exposure information for the cohort was limited to CMV serostatus. It was suggested by the authors that the approach could potentially be generalized to other disease states and immunological phenotypes. Because counts were too low, seventeen rarely observed V segments, including chromosome 9 orphons, were excluded from the earlier analysis of roughly 580 of the donors. Linkage disequilibrium might explain the correlated functional status among segregating V segments, but an unknown experimental factor could not be excluded. A later analysis reported that several top co-occurrence clusters appeared linked to parvovirus B19, influenza, CMV and Epstein-Barr virus. Strong co-occurrence of HLA alleles, especially DR and DQ, made assigning TCR associations to individual alleles difficult. In an earlier analysis of fewer than 750 of the donors, most TCR beta V segments were observed in productive rearrangements about 87% or about 30% of the time, broadly matching IMGT annotations. The 87-base-pair reads could not distinguish some IMGT-functional V segments, including TRBV6-2 and TRBV6-3, so those segments were excluded. A later analysis found that HLA-associated TCR beta chains were more clonally expanded and had lower generation probabilities than equally common non-associated chains. In this cohort, only TCR beta chains were sequenced, and detectable features were limited by the absence of alpha or paired-chain data. In a later genetic analysis, fewer N-insertions in productive TCRs were reported among donors in an Asian-associated ancestry cluster than the roughly 700-donor mean. The study gave a list of about 150 TCR beta chains associated with cytomegalovirus. Sequencing depth was assumed to be roughly uniform across donors in the presence/absence analyses, though that assumption may not hold. A further reported finding was that TCR beta sequences accurately predicted the HLA-A and HLA-B alleles for most subjects in the first cohort. A later analysis found that most CMV-associated TCR beta chains appeared HLA-restricted, with HLA associations seemingly driven largely by CMV exposure.

The sample comprised PBMCs. The chain was built from TRBV7-2 and TRBJ2-4, and TRBD1 matches 9 of the central bases. This sequence was found in a woman in her thirties or forties in good health and CMV-seropositive. The nucleotide sequence reads as follows: TGTGCCAGCAGCCACCGGACAGGGGCGGTGAACATTCAGTACTTC. Its protein product is CASSHRTGAVNIQYF.